This T cell receptor (beta chain) appears in the sequencing data of a study of shared clonotypes between healthy human individuals. Study as a whole: Each donor's CD8 memory used one plate, CD8 naive two, each CD4 subset three. The study's findings and limits: An anticipated effect of sequencing depth on clonotype sharing among donors was recognized.

The CDR3 runs to 15 residues. The V gene lost 0 bases and the J gene lost 6 bases, with 13 bases spanning the gap. Germline V gene data show CDR1 as MNHEY and CDR2 as SVGAGI. About this clone itself: The antigen is undetermined.

Assay used: immunoSEQ multiplex PCR; TCRdb lists only in-frame clones, some missing. The sample has millions of clones; about 95% are singletons. Only CD45RO-negative cells positively selected for CCR7 counted as naive CD8 cells, so terminally differentiated effector memory CD45RA+ cells were excluded. The rearrangement joins TRBV6-5 to TRBJ2-3; D not resolved. The specimen sequenced was naive CD8+ T cells sorted from blood. The source is a man aged 18 to 29 in good health. The CDR3 sequence is CASSYSGGARDTQYF. The CDR3 nucleotides are TGTGCCAGCAGTTACTCGGGCGGAGCCCGGGATACGCAGTATTTT.